This TCR beta chain was sequenced in a study of blood T cell repertoires in COVID-19. Study-wide context: Some COVID-19 samples were acute and others convalescent; all came from the United States, Italy and Spain. Sources were T cells, B-cell-depleted T cells, or PBMCs; the material itself was cDNA or gDNA.

This clone has more than one count but fewer than ten. Germline V gives CDR1 SEHNR, CDR2 FQNEAQ (reference sequence). This CDR3 comprises 16 residues. Trimming at V came to 2 bases and at J to 10 bases, leaving 12 bases not matched to a gene. Under the authors' procedure: Reference gene primers were amplified, and this amplification served to estimate nucleated cell counts. Profiling relied on immunoSEQ multiplex PCR, and the TCRdb table lists in-frame clones only, not all of them. V and J calls and clone size are those listed in that table; D and trimming were worked out from the DNA. Seen here are around 200,000 clones, more than 75% observed once, and the top ten hold 0.88%.

The sequenced sample consisted of peripheral blood. The rearrangement joins TRBV7-9 to TRBJ2-1; 9 bases line up with TRBD1. This receptor was identified in a woman aged 18-30 years who had recovered from COVID-19. The CDR3 nucleotides read TGTGCCAGCAGCTTAAGTGGAAGGGGACAGGGCTGGGAGCAGTTCTTC. It encodes CASSLSGRGQGWEQFF.